The clone carrying this T cell receptor (beta chain) came up many times. The entry originates in a study of T cells in Graves' hyperthyroidism and ophthalmopathy. The germline gives CDR1 MNHEY, CDR2 SMNVEV (reference sequence). CDR3 length equals 16 residues. V was pared by 5 bases and J by 6 bases, with 22 bases between. TCR beta CDR3 regions were amplified from RNA. The HTBI primer set served for first-round RT-PCR of the TCR CDR3. MiXCR, applied by TCRdb to the multiplex PCR reads, yields one record per CDR3 protein. Of nearly 600,000 distinct CDR3 sequences in the sample, 11% to 15% are singletons; the top ten hold 5.8%.

The chain is built from TRBV27 and TRBJ1-2, with D perhaps TRBD1 (5 bases). The TCR comes from a woman aged 25 to 39 with Graves' hyperthyroidism that later progressed to Graves' ophthalmopathy. Sequenced material: blood. CDR3 sequence (DNA): TGTGCCAGCAGTGACACCCCCACGGGCAGGGTTGATGGCTACACCTTC. Its protein product is CASSDTPTGRVDGYTF.